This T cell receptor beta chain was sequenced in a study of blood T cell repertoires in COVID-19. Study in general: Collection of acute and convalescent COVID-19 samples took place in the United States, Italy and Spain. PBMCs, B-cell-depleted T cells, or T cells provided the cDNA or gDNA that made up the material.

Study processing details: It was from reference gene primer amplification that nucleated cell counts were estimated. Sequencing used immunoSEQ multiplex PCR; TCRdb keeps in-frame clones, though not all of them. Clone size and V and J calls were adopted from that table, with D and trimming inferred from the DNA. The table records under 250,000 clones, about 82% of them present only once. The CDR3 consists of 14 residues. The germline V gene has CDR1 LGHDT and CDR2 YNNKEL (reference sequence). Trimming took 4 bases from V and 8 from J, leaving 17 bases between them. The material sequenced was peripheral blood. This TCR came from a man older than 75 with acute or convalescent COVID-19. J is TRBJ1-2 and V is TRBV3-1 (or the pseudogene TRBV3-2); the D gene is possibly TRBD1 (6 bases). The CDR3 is CASSPAGTGHGYTF. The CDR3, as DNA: TGTGCCAGCAGCCCCGCCGGAACAGGGCACGGCTACACCTTC.